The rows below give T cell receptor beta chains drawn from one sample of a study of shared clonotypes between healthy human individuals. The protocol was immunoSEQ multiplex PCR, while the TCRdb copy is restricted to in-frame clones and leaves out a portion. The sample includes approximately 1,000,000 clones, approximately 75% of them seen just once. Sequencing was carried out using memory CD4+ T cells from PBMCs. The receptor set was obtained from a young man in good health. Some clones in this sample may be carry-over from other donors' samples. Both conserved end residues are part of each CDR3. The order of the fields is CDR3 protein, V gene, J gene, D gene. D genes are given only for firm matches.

CDR3: CASSPLAGGHDTDTQYF; V: TRBV14; J: TRBJ2-3; D: TRBD2
CDR3: CASPLSRVGTDSYEQYF; V: TRBV12-2; J: TRBJ2-7; D: .
CDR3: CASNTGIFQETQYF; V: TRBV2; J: TRBJ2-5; D: .
CDR3: CAGRGPPHRETQYF; V: TRBV6-6; J: TRBJ2-5; D: .
CDR3: CASTPTGSDNEQFF; V: TRBV5-1; J: TRBJ2-1; D: TRBD1
CDR3: CASSVTSPGELFF; V: TRBV9; J: TRBJ2-2; D: .
CDR3: CASSYGPQPQHF; V: TRBV7-2; J: TRBJ1-5; D: .
CDR3: CASSLPARGYEQYF; V: TRBV5-1; J: TRBJ2-7; D: .
CDR3: CASGDRSSYEQYF; V: TRBV6-5; J: TRBJ2-7; D: .
CDR3: CASSLQFQAGLNEKLFF; V: TRBV7-2; J: TRBJ1-4; D: .
CDR3: CASSPSQGQGYEQYF; V: TRBV18; J: TRBJ2-7; D: TRBD1
CDR3: CASSITPTSAGTDTQYF; V: TRBV7-3; J: TRBJ2-3; D: TRBD2
CDR3: CATFRRGPSNEKLFF; V: TRBV6-6; J: TRBJ1-4; D: TRBD1
CDR3: CSVRTTPYEQYF; V: TRBV29-1; J: TRBJ2-7; D: .
CDR3: CASSPPSGRYAGAQYF; V: TRBV7-3; J: TRBJ2-5; D: TRBD2
CDR3: CASSWGGRIVNEQFF; V: TRBV5-1; J: TRBJ2-1; D: TRBD2
CDR3: CAIGALTGGREKLFF; V: TRBV10-3; J: TRBJ1-4; D: TRBD1
CDR3: CASSLSNGLAGGSYEQYF; V: TRBV7-2; J: TRBJ2-7; D: TRBD2
CDR3: CASSPPGRGRGYEQFF; V: TRBV18; J: TRBJ2-1; D: TRBD2
CDR3: CASSPPDNTNSPLHF; V: TRBV6-6; J: TRBJ1-6; D: .
CDR3: CASRGTGGGNTQYF; V: TRBV5-1; J: TRBJ2-3; D: TRBD1
CDR3: CASTPGRGNEKLFF; V: TRBV7-9; J: TRBJ1-4; D: .
CDR3: CASSRWEGMNTEAFF; V: TRBV18; J: TRBJ1-1; D: .
CDR3: CASSSPRGLGAGELFF; V: TRBV5-4; J: TRBJ2-2; D: TRBD1
CDR3: CAWSQGMETQYF; V: TRBV30; J: TRBJ2-5; D: .
CDR3: CASSLGPQETQYF; V: TRBV6-6; J: TRBJ2-5; D: .
CDR3: CASSSHINTQYF; V: TRBV5-4; J: TRBJ2-3; D: .
CDR3: CASSRYNYGYTF; V: TRBV6-6; J: TRBJ1-2; D: .
CDR3: CASSLQPNTEAFF; V: TRBV5-1; J: TRBJ1-1; D: .
CDR3: CASSSPQGSTDTQYF; V: TRBV5-4; J: TRBJ2-3; D: .
CDR3: CASSRTSGDNEQFF; V: TRBV2; J: TRBJ2-1; D: TRBD2